The clone carrying this TCR beta chain has only a few counts. This specimen belongs to a study of blood T cells in healthy people across ages. Then a second PCR, running about 6 to 11 cycles, was carried out with a sample-barcoded 5' primer and a J-beta primer mix. TCRdb reanalysed the 5' RACE reads using MiXCR and keeps one entry per CDR3 protein. Here the sample spans about 1.6 million distinct CDR3 sequences, roughly 30% being singletons. The source material was blood. The sequence derives from a woman in her 30s in good health.

DNA of the CDR3: TGTGCCAGCAGCTTGGGGGGGACAGGGGCCTACAATGAGCAGTTCTTC. Protein: CASSLGGTGAYNEQFF. The chain links TRBV7-9 to TRBJ2-1, with 10 bases that match TRBD1. The CDR3 extends over 16 amino acids. V lost 3 bases to trimming and J lost 2 bases; unmatched junction nucleotides: 4. Germline loops: CDR1 SEHNR, CDR2 FQNEAQ (reference sequence).